This T cell receptor beta chain originates from a study of T cells in localized non-small cell lung cancer. TCRdb keeps only in-frame clones here, not all; method: immunoSEQ multiplex PCR. The profile shows 60,000 to 85,000 clones, roughly 90% of them singletons. To note about this clone: Antigen specificity is unknown.

CDR3 length: 13 residues. V dropped 1 base and J dropped 7 bases, with 9 bases sitting between them. In germline, CDR1 is SGHDT, CDR2 YYEEEE. Study-wide findings and caveats: Clonality of T cells reached its maximum in uninvolved adjacent lung, surpassing tumor.

The source was peripheral blood, collected before any cancer treatment. This receptor was taken from a male donor at least 60 years old with stage III squamous cell lung carcinoma. This chain uses TRBV5-6 with TRBJ1-5, with D possibly matching TRBD1 (5 bases). CDR3 sequence: CASSLWGQQPQHF. Here the CDR3 DNA reads TGTGCCAGCAGCTTGTGGGGCCAGCAGCCCCAGCATTTT. Variable domain in full (rest from reference TRBV5-6 and TRBJ1-5): DAGVTQSPTHLIKTRGQQVTLRCSPKSGHDTVSWYQQALGQGPQFIFQYYEEEERQRGNFPDRFSGHQFPNYSSELNVNALLLGDSALYLCASSLWGQQPQHFGDGTRLSIL.